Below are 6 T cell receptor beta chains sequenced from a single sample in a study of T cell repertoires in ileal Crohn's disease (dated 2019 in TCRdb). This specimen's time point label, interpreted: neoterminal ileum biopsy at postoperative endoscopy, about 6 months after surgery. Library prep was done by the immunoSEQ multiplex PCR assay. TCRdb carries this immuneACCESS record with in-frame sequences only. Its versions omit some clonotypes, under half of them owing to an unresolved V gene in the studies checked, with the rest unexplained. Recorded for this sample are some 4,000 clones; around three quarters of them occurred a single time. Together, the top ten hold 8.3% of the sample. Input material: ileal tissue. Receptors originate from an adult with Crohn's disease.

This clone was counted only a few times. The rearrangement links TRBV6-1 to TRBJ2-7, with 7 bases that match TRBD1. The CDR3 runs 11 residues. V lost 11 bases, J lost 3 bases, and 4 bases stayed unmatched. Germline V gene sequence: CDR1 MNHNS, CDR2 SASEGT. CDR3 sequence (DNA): TGTGCCGCAGGGACAGTCTACGAGCAGTACGTC. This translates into CAAGTVYEQYV.

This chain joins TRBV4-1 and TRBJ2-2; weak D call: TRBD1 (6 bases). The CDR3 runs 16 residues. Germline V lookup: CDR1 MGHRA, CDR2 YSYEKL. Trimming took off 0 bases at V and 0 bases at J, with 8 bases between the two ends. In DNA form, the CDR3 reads TGCGCCAGCAGCCAAGAGCCAGGGGCGAACACCGGGGAGCTGTTTTTT. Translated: CASSQEPGANTGELFF.

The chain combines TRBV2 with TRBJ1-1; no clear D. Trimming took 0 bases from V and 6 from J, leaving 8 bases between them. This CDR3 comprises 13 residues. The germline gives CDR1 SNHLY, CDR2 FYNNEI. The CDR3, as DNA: TGTGCCAGCAGTGAAGCACGGGTCCCTGAAGCTTTCTTT. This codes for CASSEARVPEAFF. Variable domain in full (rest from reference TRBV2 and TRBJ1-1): EPEVTQTPSHQVTQMGQEVILRCVPISNHLYFYWYRQILGQKVEFLVSFYNNEISEKSEIFDDQFSVERPDGSNFTLKIRSTKLEDSAMYFCASSEARVPEAFFGQGTRLTVV.

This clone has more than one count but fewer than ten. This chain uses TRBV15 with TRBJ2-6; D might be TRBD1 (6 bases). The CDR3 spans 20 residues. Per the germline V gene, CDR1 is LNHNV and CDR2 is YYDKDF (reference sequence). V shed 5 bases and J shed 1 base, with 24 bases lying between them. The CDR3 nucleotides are TGTGCCACCAGCGGAAGCTGGGGTACAGGGCCCTATTCTGGGGCCAACGTCCTGACTTTC. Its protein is CATSGSWGTGPYSGANVLTF.

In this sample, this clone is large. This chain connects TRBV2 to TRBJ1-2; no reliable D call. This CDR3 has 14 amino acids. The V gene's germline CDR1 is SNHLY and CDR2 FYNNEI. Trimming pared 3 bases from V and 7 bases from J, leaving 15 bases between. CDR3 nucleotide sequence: TGTGCCAGCAGTGAGGTGCGGGGTTCCTCTGGCTACACCTTC. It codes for CASSEVRGSSGYTF.

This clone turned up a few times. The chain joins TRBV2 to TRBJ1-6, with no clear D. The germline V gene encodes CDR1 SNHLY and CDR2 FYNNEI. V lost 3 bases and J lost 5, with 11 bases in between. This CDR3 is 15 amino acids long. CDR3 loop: CASSDPGNDNSPLHF. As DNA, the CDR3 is TGTGCCAGCAGTGATCCGGGGAACGATAATTCACCCCTCCACTTT. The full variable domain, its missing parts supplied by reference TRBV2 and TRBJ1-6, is EPEVTQTPSHQVTQMGQEVILRCVPISNHLYFYWYRQILGQKVEFLVSFYNNEISEKSEIFDDQFSVERPDGSNFTLKIRSTKLEDSAMYFCASSDPGNDNSPLHFGNGTRLTVT.